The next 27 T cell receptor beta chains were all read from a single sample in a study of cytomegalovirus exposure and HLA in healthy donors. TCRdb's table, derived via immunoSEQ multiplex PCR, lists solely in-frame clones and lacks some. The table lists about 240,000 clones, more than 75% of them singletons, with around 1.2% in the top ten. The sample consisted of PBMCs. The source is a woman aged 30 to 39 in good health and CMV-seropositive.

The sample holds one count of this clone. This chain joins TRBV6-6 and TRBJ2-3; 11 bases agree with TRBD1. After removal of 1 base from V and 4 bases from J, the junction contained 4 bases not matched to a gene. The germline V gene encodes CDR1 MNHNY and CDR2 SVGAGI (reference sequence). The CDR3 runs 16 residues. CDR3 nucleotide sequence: TGTGCCAGCAGTTACTTAGCGGGACAGGGGGCAGATACGCAGTATTTT. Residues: CASSYLAGQGADTQYF.

The CDR3 sequence is CASSPLAGEVYEQYF. The CDR3 region has the DNA TGTGCCAGCAGCCCCCTAGCGGGAGAAGTCTACGAGCAGTACTTC. V and J are TRBV14 and TRBJ2-7; 10 nucleotides line up with TRBD2. Germline CDR1 is SGHDN and CDR2 is FVKESK. The CDR3 totals 15 residues. J was trimmed by 3 bases and V by 4 bases; bases with no gene match: 6. Full variable domain (remainder filled in from reference TRBV14 and TRBJ2-7): EAGVTQFPSHSVIEKGQTVTLRCDPISGHDNLYWYRRVMGKEIKFLLHFVKESKQDESGMPNNRFLAERTGGTYSTLKVQPAELEDSGVYFCASSPLAGEVYEQYFGPGTRLTVT.

This CDR3 reads CASSLPDGTAEKLFF. The CDR3 coding sequence is TGCGCCAGCAGCTTGCCAGACGGGACAGCCGAAAAACTGTTTTTT. The rearrangement joins TRBV5-1 to TRBJ1-4; TRBD1 aligns across 7 bases. The germline CDR1 and CDR2 sequences are SGHRS and YFSETQ. V was clipped by 1 base and J by 8 bases; unmatched bases: 8. The CDR3 spans 15 residues.

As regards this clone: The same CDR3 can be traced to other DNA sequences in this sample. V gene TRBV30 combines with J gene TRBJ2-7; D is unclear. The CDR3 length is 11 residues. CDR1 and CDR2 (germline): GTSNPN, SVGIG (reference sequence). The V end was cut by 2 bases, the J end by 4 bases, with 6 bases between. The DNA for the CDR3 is TGTGCCTGGAGTTCAGTATACGAGCAGTACTTC. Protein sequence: CAWSSVYEQYF.

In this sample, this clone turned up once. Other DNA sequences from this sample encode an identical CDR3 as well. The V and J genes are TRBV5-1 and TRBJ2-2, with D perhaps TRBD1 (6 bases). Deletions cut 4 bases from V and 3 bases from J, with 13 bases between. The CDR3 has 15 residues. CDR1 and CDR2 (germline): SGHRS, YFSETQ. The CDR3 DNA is TGCGCCAGCAGCCCGGACAGAGGGGACACCGGGGAGCTGTTTTTT. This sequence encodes CASSPDRGDTGELFF.

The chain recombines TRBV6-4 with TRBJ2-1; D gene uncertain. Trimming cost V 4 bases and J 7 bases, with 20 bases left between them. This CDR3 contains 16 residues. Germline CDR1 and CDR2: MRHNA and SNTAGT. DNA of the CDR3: TGTGCCAGCAGTGCGGCAACTGACAAAGAAGCTAATGAGCAGTTCTTC. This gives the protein CASSAATDKEANEQFF.

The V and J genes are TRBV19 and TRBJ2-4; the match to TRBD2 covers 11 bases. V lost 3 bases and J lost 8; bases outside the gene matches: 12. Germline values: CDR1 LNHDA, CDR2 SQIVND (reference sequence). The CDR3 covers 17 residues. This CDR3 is CASSIILAGALQDIQYF. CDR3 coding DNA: TGTGCCAGTAGTATTATACTAGCGGGAGCGCTCCAAGACATTCAGTACTTC.

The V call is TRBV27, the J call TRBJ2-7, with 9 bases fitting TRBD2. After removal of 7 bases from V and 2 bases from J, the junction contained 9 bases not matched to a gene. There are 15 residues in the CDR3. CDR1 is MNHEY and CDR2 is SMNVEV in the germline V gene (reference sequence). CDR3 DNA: TGTGCCAGCACCCCACTAGCGGGTGCGGCCTACGAGCAGTACTTC. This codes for CASTPLAGAAYEQYF.

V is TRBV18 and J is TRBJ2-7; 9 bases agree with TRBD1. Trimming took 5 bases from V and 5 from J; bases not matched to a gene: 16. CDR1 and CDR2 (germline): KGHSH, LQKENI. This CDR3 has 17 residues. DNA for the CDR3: TGTGCCAGCTCATTAACCAGCCCGGGACAGGGAGGTAACGAGCAGTACTTC. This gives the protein CASSLTSPGQGGNEQYF.

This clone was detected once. The CDR3 loop is CASSPNSAGNSEQYF. Here the CDR3 DNA reads TGTGCCAGCTCACCCAACTCTGCAGGGAACTCCGAGCAGTACTTC. The V gene is TRBV18, the J gene TRBJ2-7; tentative D call: TRBD1 (5 bases). Per germline, CDR1 KGHSH and CDR2 LQKENI. CDR3 length equals 15 residues. V was clipped by 3 bases and J by 6 bases, with 18 bases between them.

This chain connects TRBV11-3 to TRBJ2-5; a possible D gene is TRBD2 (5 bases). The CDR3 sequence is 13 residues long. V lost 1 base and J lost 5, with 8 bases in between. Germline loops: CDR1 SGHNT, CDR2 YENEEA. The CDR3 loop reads CASSLGGPETQYF. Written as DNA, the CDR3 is TGTGCCAGCAGCTTAGGAGGGCCGGAGACCCAGTACTTC.

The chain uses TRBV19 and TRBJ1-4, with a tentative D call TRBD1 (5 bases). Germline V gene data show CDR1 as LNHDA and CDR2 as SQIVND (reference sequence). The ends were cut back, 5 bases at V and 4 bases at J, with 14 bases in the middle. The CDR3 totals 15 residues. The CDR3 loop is CASSVPGLHNEKLFF. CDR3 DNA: TGTGCCAGTAGTGTCCCGGGACTGCATAATGAAAAACTGTTTTTT.

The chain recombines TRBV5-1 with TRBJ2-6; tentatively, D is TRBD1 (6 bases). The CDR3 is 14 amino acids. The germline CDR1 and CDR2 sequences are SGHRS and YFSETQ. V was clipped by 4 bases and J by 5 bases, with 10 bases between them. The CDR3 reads CASSGDTRANVLTF. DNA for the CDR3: TGCGCCAGCAGCGGGGACACTCGGGCCAACGTCCTGACTTTC.

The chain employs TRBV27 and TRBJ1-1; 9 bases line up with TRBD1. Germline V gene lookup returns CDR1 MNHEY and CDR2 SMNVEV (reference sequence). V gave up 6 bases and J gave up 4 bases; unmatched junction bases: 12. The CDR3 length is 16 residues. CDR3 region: CASSPQTGGLGTEAFF. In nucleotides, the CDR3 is TGTGCCAGCAGCCCTCAGACAGGGGGATTGGGCACTGAAGCTTTCTTT.

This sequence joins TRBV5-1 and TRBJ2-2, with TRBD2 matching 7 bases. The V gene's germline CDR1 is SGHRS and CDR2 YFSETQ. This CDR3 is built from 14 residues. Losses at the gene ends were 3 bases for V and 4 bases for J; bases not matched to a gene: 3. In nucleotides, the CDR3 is TGCGCCAGCAGCTCGTCGGGGGGCACCGGGGAGCTGTTTTTT. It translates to CASSSSGGTGELFF. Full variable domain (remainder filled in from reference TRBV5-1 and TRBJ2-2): KAGVTQTPRYLIKTRGQQVTLSCSPISGHRSVSWYQQTPGQGLQFLFEYFSETQRNKGNFPGRFSGRQFSNSRSEMNVSTLELGDSALYLCASSSSGGTGELFFGEGSRLTVL.

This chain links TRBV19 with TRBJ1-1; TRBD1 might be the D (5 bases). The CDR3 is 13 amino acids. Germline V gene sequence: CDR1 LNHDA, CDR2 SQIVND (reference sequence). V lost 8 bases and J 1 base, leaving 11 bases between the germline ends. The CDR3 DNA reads TGTGCCAGTGACACAGGACCGAACACTGAAGCTTTCTTT. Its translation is CASDTGPNTEAFF. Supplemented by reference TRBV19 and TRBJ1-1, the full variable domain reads DGGITQSPKYLFRKEGQNVTLSCEQNLNHDAMYWYRQDPGQGLRLIYYSQIVNDFQKGDIAEGYSVSREKKESFPLTVTSAQKNPTAFYLCASDTGPNTEAFFGQGTRLTVV.

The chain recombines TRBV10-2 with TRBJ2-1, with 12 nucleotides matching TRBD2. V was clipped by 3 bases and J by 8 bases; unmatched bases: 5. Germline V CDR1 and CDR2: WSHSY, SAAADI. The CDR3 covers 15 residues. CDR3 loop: CASSDLTSGSYEQFF. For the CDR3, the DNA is TGCGCCAGCAGTGACTTGACTAGCGGGAGCTATGAGCAGTTCTTC.

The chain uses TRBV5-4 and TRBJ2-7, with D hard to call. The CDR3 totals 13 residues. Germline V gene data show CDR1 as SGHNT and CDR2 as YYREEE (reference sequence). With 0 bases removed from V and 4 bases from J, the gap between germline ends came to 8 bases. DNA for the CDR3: TGTGCCAGCAGCTTGGGACGGAGATACGAGCAGTACTTC. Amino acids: CASSLGRRYEQYF.

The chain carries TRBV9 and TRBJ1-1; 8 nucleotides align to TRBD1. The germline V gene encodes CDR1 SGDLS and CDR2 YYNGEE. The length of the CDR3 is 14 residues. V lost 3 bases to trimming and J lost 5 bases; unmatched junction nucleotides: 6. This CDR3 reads CASSATGGWTEAFF. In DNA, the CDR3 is TGTGCCAGCAGCGCAACAGGGGGATGGACTGAAGCTTTCTTT.

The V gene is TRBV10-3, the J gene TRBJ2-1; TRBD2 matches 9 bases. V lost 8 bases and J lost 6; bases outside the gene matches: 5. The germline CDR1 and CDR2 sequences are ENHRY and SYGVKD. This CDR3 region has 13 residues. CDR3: CAILLAGANEQFF. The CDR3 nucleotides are TGTGCCATCTTGTTAGCGGGAGCCAATGAGCAGTTCTTC.

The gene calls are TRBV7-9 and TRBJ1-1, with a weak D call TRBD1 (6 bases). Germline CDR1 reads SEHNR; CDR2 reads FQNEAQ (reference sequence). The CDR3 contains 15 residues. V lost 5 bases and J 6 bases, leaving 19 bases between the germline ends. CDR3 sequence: CASSTNRAQGAEAFF. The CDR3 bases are TGTGCCAGCAGCACAAACAGGGCCCAAGGCGCTGAAGCTTTCTTT. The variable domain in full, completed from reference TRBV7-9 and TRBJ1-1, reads DTGVSQNPRHKITKRGQNVTFRCDPISEHNRLYWYRQTLGQGPEFLTYFQNEAQLEKSRLLSDRFSAERPKGSFSTLEIQRTEQGDSAMYLCASSTNRAQGAEAFFGQGTRLTVV.

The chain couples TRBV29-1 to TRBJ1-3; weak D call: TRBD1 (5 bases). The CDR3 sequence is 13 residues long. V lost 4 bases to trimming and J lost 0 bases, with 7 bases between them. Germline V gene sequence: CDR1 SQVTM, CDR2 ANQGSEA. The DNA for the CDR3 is TGCAGCGTTGTGACAGTCTCTGGAAACACCATATATTTT. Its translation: CSVVTVSGNTIYF.

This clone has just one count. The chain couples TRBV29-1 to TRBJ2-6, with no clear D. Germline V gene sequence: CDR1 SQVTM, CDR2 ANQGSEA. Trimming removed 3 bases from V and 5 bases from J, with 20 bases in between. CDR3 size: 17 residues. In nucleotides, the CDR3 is TGCAGCGTTGACGCGCCACTAATACAAAGTCGGGCCAACGTCCTGACTTTC. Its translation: CSVDAPLIQSRANVLTF.

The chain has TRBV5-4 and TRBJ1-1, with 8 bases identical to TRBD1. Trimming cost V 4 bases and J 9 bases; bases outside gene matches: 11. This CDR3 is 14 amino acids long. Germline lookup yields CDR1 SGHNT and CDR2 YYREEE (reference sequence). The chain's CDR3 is CASSADRATKKAFF. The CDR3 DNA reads TGTGCCAGCAGCGCGGACAGGGCTACCAAAAAAGCTTTCTTT.

The CDR3 loop reads CASSLLTGDEQYF. The CDR3 nucleotides read TGTGCCAGCAGTTTATTAACAGGCGATGAGCAGTACTTC. J is TRBJ2-7 and V is TRBV27; maybe TRBD1 (5 bases). Trimming took off 1 base at V and 7 bases at J, with 11 bases between the two ends. This CDR3 region has 13 residues. Germline CDR1 is MNHEY and CDR2 is SMNVEV (reference sequence).

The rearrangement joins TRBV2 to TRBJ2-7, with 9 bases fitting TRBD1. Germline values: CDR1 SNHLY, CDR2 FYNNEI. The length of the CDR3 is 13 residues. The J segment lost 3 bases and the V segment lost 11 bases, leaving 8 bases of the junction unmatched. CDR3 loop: CAGHRDRDYEQYF. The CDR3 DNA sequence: TGTGCCGGCCACCGGGACAGGGACTACGAGCAGTACTTC.

CDR3 amino acids: CASSTQGLNQPQHF. The CDR3 nucleotides read TGCGCCAGCAGCACGCAGGGGCTTAATCAGCCCCAGCATTTT. The V gene is TRBV4-1, the J gene TRBJ1-5; tentatively, D is TRBD1 (6 bases). V lost 5 bases, J lost 4 bases, and 12 bases lay in between. This CDR3 spans 14 amino acids. From germline, CDR1 is MGHRA and CDR2 YSYEKL.